These 11 T cell receptor beta chains were all obtained from the same sample, sequenced in a study of T cell repertoires in cytomegalovirus infection. TCRdb itself ran the reads through MiXCR, one entry per CDR3 protein. This sample has some 300,000 distinct CDR3 sequences, with around 9.6% found just once. What was sequenced was PBMCs. The receptor set was obtained from a human donor in good health (CMV status not recorded). Some clones in this sample may be carry-over from other donors' samples.

This clonotype was counted many times. The chain links TRBV7-6 to TRBJ1-4; D possibly corresponds to TRBD1 (5 bases). The CDR3 is 18 amino acids. V gave up 5 bases and J gave up 2 bases, with 21 bases separating them. The V gene's germline CDR1 is SGHVS and CDR2 FNYEAQ. CDR3 sequence: CASSPNRGRDRTNEKLFF. Here the CDR3 DNA reads TGTGCCAGCAGCCCTAATAGGGGACGGGACCGGACTAATGAAAAACTGTTTTTT.

This clonotype was observed a few times. J is TRBJ2-5 and V is TRBV5-4; TRBD2 might be the D (5 bases). The CDR3 extends over 16 amino acids. Trimming took 4 bases from V and 4 from J, leaving 20 bases between them. Germline CDR1 is SGHNT and CDR2 is YYREEE (reference sequence). The CDR3 is CASSIDGVMSGETQYF. The CDR3, as DNA: TGTGCCAGCAGCATAGACGGGGTTATGAGTGGAGAGACCCAGTACTTC.

This clonotype was observed at least ten times. V usage is TRBV6-5 and J usage is TRBJ2-3; D ambiguous. CDR1 is MNHEY and CDR2 is SVGAGI in the germline V gene. V was trimmed by 10 bases and J by 3 bases, leaving 11 bases between them. The CDR3 length is 12 residues. The CDR3 protein is CATKPVTDTQYF. As DNA, the CDR3 is TGTGCCACCAAGCCCGTGACAGATACGCAGTATTTT.

In this sample, this clonotype turned up many times. The J gene is TRBJ2-7, the V gene TRBV28, with D unresolved. Germline V gives CDR1 MDHEN, CDR2 SYDVKM. The CDR3 is made up of 12 amino acids. Trimming shortened V by 3 bases and J by 7 bases, and 10 bases separated the two germline ends. Here the CDR3 DNA reads TGTGCCAGCAGTTTTTCTCTGGGGGAGCAGTACGTC. It encodes CASSFSLGEQYV.

Many counts were recorded for this clonotype. The V call is TRBV6-2 or TRBV6-3, the J call TRBJ2-7; D not certain. Germline V gene lookup returns CDR1 MNHEY and CDR2 SVGEGT. V lost 2 bases, J lost 4 bases, and 12 bases lay in between. CDR3 length: 14 amino acids. This chain's CDR3 is CASSYDFPRYEQYF. CDR3 sequence (DNA): TGTGCCAGCAGTTACGACTTCCCCAGGTACGAGCAGTACTTC.

At least ten counts were recorded for this clonotype. V usage is TRBV28 and J usage is TRBJ2-2; 10 nucleotides agree with TRBD1. The junction had 8 bases not matched to a gene; V was cut back by 10 bases and J by 0 bases. The CDR3 is made up of 16 amino acids. Germline values: CDR1 MDHEN, CDR2 SYDVKM. CDR3: CATLDRGPSNTGELFF. The CDR3, as DNA: TGTGCCACCCTTGACAGGGGGCCTTCGAACACCGGGGAGCTGTTTTTT.

The chain has TRBV19 and TRBJ2-1; 9 nucleotides align to TRBD1. CDR1 and CDR2 from the germline V gene are LNHDA and SQIVND (reference sequence). The V gene end was trimmed by 8 bases and the J gene end by 6 bases; junction bases not matched to a gene: 14. The CDR3 totals 16 residues. Here the CDR3 DNA reads TGTGCCAGTTGGGGGGGTGATGGGACAGGGTTCAATGAGCAGTTCTTC. Protein product: CASWGGDGTGFNEQFF.

This clonotype was counted many times. The chain combines TRBV29-1 with TRBJ1-1; unclear D gene. The length of the CDR3 is 11 residues. Germline values: CDR1 SQVTM, CDR2 ANQGSEA. V was clipped by 5 bases and J by 0 bases, with 4 bases between them. The CDR3 is CSVTLNTEAFF. The CDR3 DNA follows: TGCAGCGTTACACTGAACACTGAAGCTTTCTTT.

This clonotype was found many times. The CDR3 is CASSLAQYNYGYTF. In DNA, the CDR3 is TGTGCCAGCAGCTTAGCGCAATATAACTATGGCTACACCTTC. The chain recombines TRBV7-9 with TRBJ1-2; D ambiguous. V dropped 0 bases and J dropped 1 base, with 6 bases sitting between them. This CDR3 comprises 14 residues. Per the germline V gene, CDR1 is SEHNR and CDR2 is FQNEAQ (reference sequence).

This clonotype was seen many times. This chain joins TRBV6-2 or TRBV6-3 and TRBJ2-4; TRBD2 agrees at 7 bases. V lost 2 bases, J lost 1 base, and 2 bases stayed unmatched. The CDR3 has 15 amino acids. CDR1 is MNHEY, CDR2 SVGEGT, per germline. CDR3 in amino acids: CASSYTGGAKNIQYF. For the CDR3, the DNA is TGTGCCAGCAGTTACACCGGGGGGGCCAAAAACATTCAGTACTTC.

This chain connects TRBV13 to TRBJ2-1; tentatively, D is TRBD1 (6 bases). The germline V gene encodes CDR1 PRHDT and CDR2 FYEKMQ (reference sequence). Between the trimmed V and J ends, which lost 4 bases and 3 bases, there was a span of 7 bases. This CDR3 comprises 13 residues. CDR3 sequence reads: CASSWGHYNEQFF. The CDR3 region has the DNA TGTGCCAGCAGCTGGGGGCACTACAATGAGCAGTTCTTC.